What follows are 2 T cell receptor beta chains derived from one specimen sequenced in a study of shared clonotypes between healthy human individuals. Assay: immunoSEQ multiplex PCR; the TCRdb copy retains only in-frame clones and omits some. The sample shows 2 million to 2.5 million clones, about 92% of them seen only once. Sequenced material: naive CD4+ T cells from PBMCs. Subset of the sample: CD45RA+ positively selected. These receptor sequences come from a man aged 18 to 29 in good health. Some clones in this sample may be carry-over from other donors' samples.

The CDR3 nucleotides read TGCGCCAGCAGCCTCTCAGACAGGGGGCAGGGTGGCTACACCTTC. This sequence encodes CASSLSDRGQGGYTF. The V gene is TRBV4-3, the J gene TRBJ1-2; TRBD1 agrees at 10 bases. With 4 bases clipped from V and 7 bases from J, the junction kept 9 bases outside the gene matches. The CDR3 has 15 residues. Germline V lookup: CDR1 LGHNA, CDR2 YSLEER.

This clone has just one count. The rearrangement links TRBV7-6 to TRBJ1-1, with D unclear. CDR3 size: 14 residues. Trimming left V 5 bases short and J 10 bases short, with 20 bases between. CDR1 is SGHVS, CDR2 FNYEAQ, per germline. CDR3: CASSRTASPEGAFF. CDR3 coding DNA: TGTGCCAGCAGCCGAACAGCTTCCCCCGAAGGAGCTTTCTTT.